This entry lists 30 T cell receptor beta chains sequenced from one sample in a study of blood T cell repertoires in COVID-19. The method was immunoSEQ multiplex PCR; TCRdb's version includes in-frame clones alone and lacks a portion of them. The sample lists over 130,000 clones; 70% to 80% were seen once. The sample comprised peripheral blood. The source is a woman of 80 years or more with active or convalescent COVID-19.

This clone was recorded once. The V call is TRBV30, the J call TRBJ1-1; D ambiguous. Trimming stripped 0 bases from V and 0 bases from J, with 11 bases between. The CDR3 runs 15 residues. Germline V gene lookup returns CDR1 GTSNPN and CDR2 SVGIG (reference sequence). The CDR3 here is CAWSVRTLVNTEAFF. The CDR3 nucleotides are TGTGCCTGGAGTGTACGTACTCTAGTGAACACTGAAGCTTTCTTT.

The genes are TRBV5-6 and TRBJ1-6, with 10 bases lining up with TRBD1. This CDR3 region has 15 residues. Germline lookup yields CDR1 SGHDT and CDR2 YYEEEE. The ends lost 4 bases at V and 7 bases at J; junction bases unmatched: 5. The CDR3 region is CASSPDRGRNSPLHF. The CDR3 coding sequence is TGTGCCAGCAGCCCAGACAGGGGGCGAAATTCACCCCTCCACTTT.

CDR3 sequence: CASSTDSSDMNTEAFF. CDR3 nucleotides: TGTGCCAGCAGCACCGACAGTTCGGACATGAACACTGAAGCTTTCTTT. The V and J genes are TRBV21-1 and TRBJ1-1; the tabulated D call, TRBD1, remains unverified against the DNA. TRBV21-1 counts as a pseudogene. This CDR3 is built from 16 residues.

The rearrangement uses TRBV3-1 (or the pseudogene TRBV3-2) and TRBJ2-1, with 8 bases aligning to TRBD1. Germline assignment: CDR1 LGHDT and CDR2 YNNKEL (reference sequence). CDR3 size: 13 residues. After removal of 1 base from V and 9 bases from J, the junction contained 2 bases not matched to a gene. CDR3 DNA sequence: TGTGCCAGCAGCCAAGTGCAGGGGGCTGAGCAGTTCTTC. It encodes CASSQVQGAEQFF.

V gene TRBV5-4 combines with J gene TRBJ2-2; 12 bases agree with TRBD2. CDR3 length equals 16 residues. CDR1 is SGHNT, CDR2 YYREEE, per germline (reference sequence). The J segment lost 4 bases and the V segment lost 2 bases, leaving 3 bases of the junction unmatched. CDR3 in amino acids: CASSFLAGGPTGELFF. As DNA, the CDR3 is TGTGCCAGCAGCTTCCTAGCGGGGGGGCCCACCGGGGAGCTGTTTTTT.

V usage is TRBV2 and J usage is TRBJ1-1, with D possibly TRBD1 on 6 matching bases. CDR1 and CDR2 (germline): SNHLY, FYNNEI. The length of the CDR3 is 15 residues. V lost 6 bases, J lost 4 bases, and 18 bases lay in between. CDR3 bases: TGTGCCAGCAGGGCCGCGGGGGGGGCGGTCACTGAAGCTTTCTTT. Translating gives CASRAAGGAVTEAFF. The variable domain in full, completed from reference TRBV2 and TRBJ1-1, reads EPEVTQTPSHQVTQMGQEVILRCVPISNHLYFYWYRQILGQKVEFLVSFYNNEISEKSEIFDDQFSVERPDGSNFTLKIRSTKLEDSAMYFCASRAAGGAVTEAFFGQGTRLTVV.

The chain couples TRBV7-2 to TRBJ2-5; 11 bases match TRBD1. Losses at the gene ends were 4 bases for V and 7 bases for J; bases not matched to a gene: 11. The V gene's germline CDR1 is SGHTA and CDR2 FQGNSA. The CDR3 has 16 residues. CDR3 bases: TGTGCCAGCAGCTCAACCCGGGACAGGGGGTCGGTGACCCAGTACTTC. Translating gives CASSSTRDRGSVTQYF. The full variable domain, rest sourced from reference TRBV7-2 and TRBJ2-5, is GAGVSQSPSNKVTEKGKDVELRCDPISGHTALYWYRQSLGQGLEFLIYFQGNSAPDKSGLPSDRFSAERTGGSVSTLTIQRTQQEDSAVYLCASSSTRDRGSVTQYFGPGTRLLVL.

CDR3 amino acids: CATSRRGGYYEQYF. The CDR3 coding sequence is TGTGCCACCTCCCGGCGGGGTGGCTACTACGAGCAGTACTTC. The chain is built from TRBV27 and TRBJ2-7, with a possible D match to TRBD2 (6 bases). The V end was cut by 10 bases, the J end by 3 bases, with 19 bases between. This CDR3 is built from 14 residues. The V gene's germline CDR1 is MNHEY and CDR2 SMNVEV (reference sequence).

The chain links TRBV28 to TRBJ1-3, with D perhaps TRBD1 (6 bases). Germline V CDR1 and CDR2: MDHEN, SYDVKM. V lost 7 bases to trimming and J lost 0 bases, with 10 bases between them. There are 14 residues in the CDR3. The CDR3 spells CASIDRYSGNTIYF. CDR3 in DNA: TGTGCCAGCATCGACAGGTACTCTGGAAACACCATATATTTT.

The table lists this clone with a few counts. The rearrangement links TRBV20-1 to TRBJ2-7; D perhaps matches TRBD2 (6 bases). The V end was cut by 3 bases, the J end by 5 bases, with 8 bases between. The CDR3 covers 11 residues. Germline V gives CDR1 DFQATT, CDR2 SNEGSKA (reference sequence). CDR3 DNA sequence: TGCAGTGCTAGTCGGAGGGACGAGCAGTACTTC. Its protein is CSASRRDEQYF.

V is TRBV29-1 and J is TRBJ1-1; D is uncertain. The V and J ends lost 2 bases and 5 bases respectively, with 15 bases between them. CDR1 is SQVTM and CDR2 is ANQGSEA in the germline V gene. There are 14 residues in the CDR3. As DNA, the CDR3 is TGCAGCGTTGAAAAACGTGGTTCGGGGACTGAAGCTTTCTTT. This sequence encodes CSVEKRGSGTEAFF.

The rearrangement uses TRBV11-1 and TRBJ1-1; unclear D gene. V lost 5 bases to trimming and J lost 1 base, with 8 bases between them. The CDR3 sequence is 13 residues long. From germline, CDR1 is SGHAT and CDR2 FQDESV (reference sequence). As DNA, the CDR3 is TGTGCCAGCAGCCTTAAGAGGAACACTGAAGCTTTCTTT. Translated: CASSLKRNTEAFF.

The chain recombines TRBV6-2 or TRBV6-3 with TRBJ1-1; a weak D match, TRBD1 (5 bases). V shed 6 bases and J shed 10 bases, with 18 bases lying between them. The CDR3 length is 13 residues. Germline-derived CDR1 and CDR2 are MNHEY and SVGEGT. CDR3 sequence reads: CASSQSTLGGAFF. CDR3 sequence (DNA): TGTGCCAGCAGCCAATCCACCTTGGGGGGAGCTTTCTTT.

V is TRBV30 and J is TRBJ1-6; D is undetermined. The germline V and J ends were trimmed by 0 bases and 5 bases, with 14 bases remaining between them. The germline CDR1 and CDR2 sequences are GTSNPN and SVGIG (reference sequence). CDR3 length: 16 residues. The chain's CDR3 is CAWSVPRQVDNSPLHF. In DNA, the CDR3 is TGTGCCTGGAGTGTACCCAGGCAAGTTGATAATTCACCCCTCCACTTT. The full variable domain, completed using reference TRBV30 and TRBJ1-6, is SQTIHQWPATLVQPVGSPLSLECTVEGTSNPNLYWYRQAAGRGLQLLFYSVGIGQISSEVPQNLSASRPQDRQFILSSKKLLLSDSGFYLCAWSVPRQVDNSPLHFGNGTRLTVT.

The V gene is TRBV28, the J gene TRBJ1-3; 7 bases map to TRBD1. The CDR3 spans 18 residues. Losses at the gene ends were 6 bases for V and 3 bases for J; bases not matched to a gene: 17. Germline values: CDR1 MDHEN, CDR2 SYDVKM. The CDR3 nucleotides read TGTGCCAGCAGCCAGCCGGGACAGTCCCTCTCGAGTGGAAACACCATATATTTT. Translation: CASSQPGQSLSSGNTIYF.

This chain uses TRBV19 with TRBJ1-3, with a tentative D call TRBD1 (5 bases). Germline assignment: CDR1 LNHDA and CDR2 SQIVND (reference sequence). The ends were cut back, 4 bases at V and 9 bases at J, with 16 bases in the middle. The CDR3 has 14 amino acids. In DNA form, the CDR3 reads TGTGCCAGTAGTACGACGGGACTCGGTGGCACCATATATTTT. Amino acids: CASSTTGLGGTIYF.

Written as DNA, the CDR3 is TGTGCCACCAGCAGAGCTTCCCACGGTGGGGGGAATGAAAAACTGTTTTTT. Its protein is CATSRASHGGGNEKLFF. This chain uses TRBV15 with TRBJ1-4, with D possibly TRBD1 on 5 matching bases. Germline V gene lookup returns CDR1 LNHNV and CDR2 YYDKDF (reference sequence). The CDR3 covers 17 residues. V shed 1 base and J shed 5 bases, with 17 bases lying between them.

This clone came up once. The chain links TRBV12-5 to TRBJ2-3; 11 bases match TRBD2. Trimming at V came to 3 bases and at J to 4 bases, leaving 3 bases not matched to a gene. The length of the CDR3 is 15 residues. In germline, CDR1 is LGHNT, CDR2 FRNRAP. In DNA form, the CDR3 reads TGTGCTAGTGGTTTAGGGACTAGCGGAGCAGATACGCAGTATTTT. Its protein is CASGLGTSGADTQYF.

This chain joins TRBV19 and TRBJ2-4; D possibly corresponds to TRBD2 (7 bases). This CDR3 region has 16 residues. The V end was cut by 1 base, the J end by 1 base, with 11 bases between. From germline, CDR1 is LNHDA and CDR2 SQIVND (reference sequence). CDR3 nucleotide sequence: TGTGCCAGTAGTATAGGCGGGGGCAGGGCCAAAAACATTCAGTACTTC. This gives the protein CASSIGGGRAKNIQYF.

In DNA form, the CDR3 reads TGTGCCAGCAGTTACTCGGGGACAGGGGAATATGGCTACACCTTC. Translation gives CASSYSGTGEYGYTF. J is TRBJ1-2 and V is TRBV6-5; TRBD1 matches 10 bases. The trim removed 0 bases at V and 5 bases at J, leaving 3 bases unmatched. This CDR3 is built from 15 residues. Germline CDR1 MNHEY, CDR2 SVGAGI.

The V call is TRBV5-4, the J call TRBJ2-7, with TRBD2 identical over 9 bases. This CDR3 comprises 14 residues. Germline V gives CDR1 SGHNT, CDR2 YYREEE (reference sequence). J gave up 4 bases and V 3 bases, and 5 bases lay outside the gene matches. The CDR3 DNA reads TGTGCCAGCAGCTGGGGAACTAGCGGGTACGAGCAGTACTTC. It codes for CASSWGTSGYEQYF.

This clone was counted only a few times. The chain recombines TRBV28 with TRBJ1-1; D is undetermined. The CDR3 is 13 amino acids. Looked up from germline, CDR1 is MDHEN and CDR2 is SYDVKM. Trimming took 2 bases from V and 11 from J, leaving 15 bases between them. The CDR3: CASSLAGIPSAFF. As DNA, the CDR3 is TGTGCCAGCAGTTTAGCCGGGATCCCGAGCGCTTTCTTT. Supplemented by reference TRBV28 and TRBJ1-1, the full variable domain reads DVKVTQSSRYLVKRTGEKVFLECVQDMDHENMFWYRQDPGLGLRLIYFSYDVKMKEKGDIPEGYSVSREKKERFSLILESASTNQTSMYLCASSLAGIPSAFFGQGTRLTVV.

The chain combines TRBV5-1 with TRBJ2-5; 9 bases are a match to TRBD2. J was trimmed by 1 base and V by 2 bases; bases with no gene match: 3. CDR3 size: 15 residues. Germline V gene sequence: CDR1 SGHRS, CDR2 YFSETQ. CDR3 sequence: CASSLVAGVQETQYF. DNA for the CDR3: TGCGCCAGCAGCTTAGTAGCGGGGGTCCAAGAGACCCAGTACTTC.

V gene TRBV14 combines with J gene TRBJ1-1; D is perhaps TRBD1 (5 bases). With 8 bases removed from V and 2 bases from J, the gap between germline ends came to 21 bases. This CDR3 contains 16 residues. Germline CDR1 and CDR2: SGHDN and FVKESK. The CDR3 loop reads CASAGNSRRRNTEAFF. The CDR3 DNA reads as TGTGCCAGCGCAGGGAATTCGAGGCGGAGAAACACTGAAGCTTTCTTT.

V is TRBV12-3 or TRBV12-4 and J is TRBJ1-1; tentative D call: TRBD1 (5 bases). The CDR3 length is 13 residues. V was clipped by 6 bases and J by 2 bases, with 10 bases between them. The DNA of the CDR3 is TGTGCCAGCAGAGACAGAGTTAACACTGAAGCTTTCTTT. Protein: CASRDRVNTEAFF.

This clone was recorded at least ten times. The V and J genes are TRBV18 and TRBJ2-7; D possibly corresponds to TRBD1 (5 bases). Germline lookup yields CDR1 KGHSH and CDR2 LQKENI. The CDR3 extends over 14 amino acids. V lost 0 bases to trimming and J lost 3 bases, with 9 bases between them. In DNA form, the CDR3 reads TGTGCCAGCTCACCACCGGCAGGGCTCTACGAGCAGTACTTC. Translation gives CASSPPAGLYEQYF.

This clone was counted a few times. The chain joins TRBV7-2 to TRBJ1-5; tentatively, D is TRBD1 (5 bases). Looked up from germline, CDR1 is SGHTA and CDR2 is FQGNSA. The CDR3 is 15 amino acids. V lost 0 bases and J lost 7, with 13 bases in between. CDR3 loop: CASSLALQGRQPQHF. CDR3 nucleotides: TGTGCCAGCAGCTTAGCGCTGCAGGGTAGACAGCCCCAGCATTTT.

The V call is TRBV3-1 (or the pseudogene TRBV3-2), the J call TRBJ2-7; 7 nucleotides line up with TRBD2. Germline loops: CDR1 LGHDT, CDR2 YNNKEL (reference sequence). The V gene end was trimmed by 0 bases and the J gene end by 0 bases; junction bases not matched to a gene: 8. There are 17 residues in the CDR3. CDR3 nucleotides: TGTGCCAGCAGCCAAGATCGGCCTAGCGGAATCTCCTACGAGCAGTACTTC. Protein: CASSQDRPSGISYEQYF.

V and J are TRBV7-9 and TRBJ1-1; no clear D. V was trimmed by 1 base and J by 3 bases, leaving 12 bases between them. Germline V gene sequence: CDR1 SEHNR, CDR2 FQNEAQ (reference sequence). The CDR3 has 15 residues. As DNA, the CDR3 is TGTGCCAGCAGCTTAGTAACGGGGTTATACACTGAAGCTTTCTTT. It translates to CASSLVTGLYTEAFF.

J is TRBJ1-2 and V is TRBV2, with 9 positions matching TRBD1. J was trimmed by 9 bases and V by 6 bases; bases with no gene match: 11. The germline V gene encodes CDR1 SNHLY and CDR2 FYNNEI. This CDR3 is 14 amino acids long. The CDR3 here is CASSPGQGGYSYTF. CDR3 coding DNA: TGTGCCAGCAGCCCGGGACAGGGAGGTTATAGCTACACCTTC.